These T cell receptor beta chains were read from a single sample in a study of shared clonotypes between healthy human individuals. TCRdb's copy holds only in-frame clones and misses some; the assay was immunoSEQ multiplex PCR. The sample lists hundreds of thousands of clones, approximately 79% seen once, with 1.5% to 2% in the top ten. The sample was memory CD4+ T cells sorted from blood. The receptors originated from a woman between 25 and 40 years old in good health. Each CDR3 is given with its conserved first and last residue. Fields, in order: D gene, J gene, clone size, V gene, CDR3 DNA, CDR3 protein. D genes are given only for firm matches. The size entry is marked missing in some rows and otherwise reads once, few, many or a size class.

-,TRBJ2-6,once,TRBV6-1,TGTGCCAGCAGTGTCCTCACAGGGTCCGGGGCCAACGTCCTGACTTTC,CASSVLTGSGANVLTF
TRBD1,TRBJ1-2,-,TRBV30,TGTGCCTGGAGTGTTGGACAGGGTTATGGCTACACCTTC,CAWSVGQGYGYTF
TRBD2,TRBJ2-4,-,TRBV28,TGTGCCAGCAGTTTAGGTTTAGCGGGAGGTGGGGAAAACATTCAGTACTTC,CASSLGLAGGGENIQYF
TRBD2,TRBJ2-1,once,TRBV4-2,TGTGCCAGCAGCCAAGGGACTAGCGGACTAAACAATGAGCAGTTCTTC,CASSQGTSGLNNEQFF
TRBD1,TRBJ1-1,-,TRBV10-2,TGCGCCAGCAGCGGACAGGGTCCCACTGAAGCTTTCTTT,CASSGQGPTEAFF
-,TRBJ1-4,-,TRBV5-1,TGCGCCAGCAGCTTGCGTTCGGGAAATGAAAAACTGTTTTTT,CASSLRSGNEKLFF
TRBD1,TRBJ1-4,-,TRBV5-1,TGCGCCAGCAGCGCGGGACAGTATAATGAAAAACTGTTTTTT,CASSAGQYNEKLFF
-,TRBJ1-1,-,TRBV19,TGTGCCAGGGGTGGAGTAACTGAAGCTTTCTTT,CARGGVTEAFF
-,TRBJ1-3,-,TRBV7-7,TGTGCCAGCAGCTTAGGCTCTGGAAACACCATATATTTT,CASSLGSGNTIYF
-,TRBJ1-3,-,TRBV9,TGTGCCAGCAGCCCCCAGACAGTTGCTGGAAACACCATATATTTT,CASSPQTVAGNTIYF
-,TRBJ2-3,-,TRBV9,TGTGCCAGCAGCGTAGGAGGAAGCACAGATACGCAGTATTTT,CASSVGGSTDTQYF
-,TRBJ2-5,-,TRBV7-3,TGTGCCAGCAGCCCCAGGGGGGGAGGAGTACGAGAGACCCAGTACTTC,CASSPRGGGVRETQYF
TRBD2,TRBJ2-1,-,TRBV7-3,TGTGCCAGCAGCTCAGCGGGAGGGCCTTTCGATGAGCAGTTCTTC,CASSSAGGPFDEQFF
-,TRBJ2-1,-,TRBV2,TGTGCCAGCAGTGAATTTGGGGAATTCAATGAGCAGTTCTTC,CASSEFGEFNEQFF
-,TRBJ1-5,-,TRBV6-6,TGTGCCAGCAGGGACGGACAAGGGCCTAATCAGCCCCAGCATTTT,CASRDGQGPNQPQHF
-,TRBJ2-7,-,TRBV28,TGTGCCAGCAGTTCTCGGGAGAGGGTCTCACAGTACTTC,CASSSRERVSQYF
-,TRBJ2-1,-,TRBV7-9,TGTGCCAGCAGCCCGAGCGGAAGGGATGTTAATGAGCAGTTCTTC,CASSPSGRDVNEQFF
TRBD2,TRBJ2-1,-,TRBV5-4,TGTGCCAGCAGCCCGAAACTAGCGGGGCCGTACAATGAGCAGTTCTTC,CASSPKLAGPYNEQFF
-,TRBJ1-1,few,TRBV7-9,TGTGCCAGCAGCTTTGTAGGGGATGCTTTCTTT,CASSFVGDAFF
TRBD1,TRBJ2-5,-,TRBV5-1,TGCGCCAGCAGCTTAGGACAGGGTACACAAGAGACCCAGTACTTC,CASSLGQGTQETQYF
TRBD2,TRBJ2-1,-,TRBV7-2,TGTGCCAGCAGCTTATCTAGCGGGAGGGAGCAGTTCTTC,CASSLSSGREQFF
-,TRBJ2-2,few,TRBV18,TGTGCCAGCTCACTCACAGGTGCCGGGGAGCTGTTTTTT,CASSLTGAGELFF
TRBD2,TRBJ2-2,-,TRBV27,TGTGCCAGCAGCTCCGGGAGGTCCGGGGAGCTGTTTTTT,CASSSGRSGELFF
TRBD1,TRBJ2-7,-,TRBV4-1,TGCGCCAGCAGCCAAGATCGGGGACAGCAATCCTACGAGCAGTACTTC,CASSQDRGQQSYEQYF
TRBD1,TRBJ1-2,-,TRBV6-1,TGTGCCAGCAGACAGGGGGCCGGTAACTATGGCTACACCTTC,CASRQGAGNYGYTF
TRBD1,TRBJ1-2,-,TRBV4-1,TGCGCCAGCAGCCAAGGAGGGACAGGGGACTATGGCTACACCTTC,CASSQGGTGDYGYTF
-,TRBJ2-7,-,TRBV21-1,TGTGCCAGCAGGCCGGGATCGTGGTACGAGCAGTACTTC,CASRPGSWYEQYF
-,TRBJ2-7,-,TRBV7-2,TGTGCCAGCAGCGACTACTTGAGGAGCTCCTACGAGCAGTACTTC,CASSDYLRSSYEQYF
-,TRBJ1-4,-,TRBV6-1,TGTGCCAGCAGTGAATTTGTGAATCAAAAACTGTTTTTT,CASSEFVNQKLFF
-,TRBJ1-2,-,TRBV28,TGTGCCACCACCATTTCAGGGAAAGGCTACACCTTC,CATTISGKGYTF
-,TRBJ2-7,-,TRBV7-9,TGTGCCAGCAGCTTAGGTTTCAGGGCCGACTCCTACGAGCAGTACTTC,CASSLGFRADSYEQYF
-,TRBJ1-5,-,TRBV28,TGTGCCAGCACCGTCGTGTCCTTTTATAGCAATCAGCCCCAGCATTTT,CASTVVSFYSNQPQHF
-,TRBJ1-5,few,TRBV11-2,TGTGCCAGCAGCTTGAGTCGTGGCAATCAGCCCCAGCATTTT,CASSLSRGNQPQHF
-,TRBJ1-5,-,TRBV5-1,TGCGCCAGCAGATCGGACCCCGGGAATCAGCCCCAGCATTTT,CASRSDPGNQPQHF
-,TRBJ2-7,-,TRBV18,TGTGCCAGCTCATCTACCTACGAGCAGTACTTC,CASSSTYEQYF
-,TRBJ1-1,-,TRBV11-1,TGTGCCAGCAGGTCTAGGGAAGAGTGGACTGAAGCTTTCTTT,CASRSREEWTEAFF
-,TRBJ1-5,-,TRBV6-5,TGTGCCAGCAGTCGGACAGAAGATAGCAATCAGCCCCAGCATTTT,CASSRTEDSNQPQHF